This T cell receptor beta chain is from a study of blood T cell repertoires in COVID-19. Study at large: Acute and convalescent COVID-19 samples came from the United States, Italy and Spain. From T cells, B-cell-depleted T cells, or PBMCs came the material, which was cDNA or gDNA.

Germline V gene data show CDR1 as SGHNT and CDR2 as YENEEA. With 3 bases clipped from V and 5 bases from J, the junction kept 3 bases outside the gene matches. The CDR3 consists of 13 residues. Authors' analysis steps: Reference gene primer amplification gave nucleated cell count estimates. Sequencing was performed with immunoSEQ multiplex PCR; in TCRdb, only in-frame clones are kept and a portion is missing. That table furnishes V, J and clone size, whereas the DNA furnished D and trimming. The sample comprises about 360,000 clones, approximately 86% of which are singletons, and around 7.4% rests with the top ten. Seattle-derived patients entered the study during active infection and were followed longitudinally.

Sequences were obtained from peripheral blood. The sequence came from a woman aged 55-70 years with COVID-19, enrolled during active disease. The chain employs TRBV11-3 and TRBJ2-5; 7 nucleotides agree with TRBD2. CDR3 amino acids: CASSFDSGETQYF. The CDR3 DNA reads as TGTGCCAGCAGCTTTGATAGCGGGGAGACCCAGTACTTC.